What follows are 2 T cell receptor beta chains derived from one specimen sequenced in a study of T cell changes during pregnancy in multiple sclerosis. Profiled with immunoSEQ multiplex PCR; TCRdb holds only in-frame clones, not every one. The table includes some 17,000 clones, less than 90% detected once. The source was CD8+ T cells from peripheral blood mononuclear cells, collected in the third trimester of pregnancy. These receptors were collected from a female donor in good health, enrolled as a control in a pregnancy study.

The J gene is TRBJ2-7, the V gene TRBV7-9, with D perhaps matching TRBD2 (5 bases). Germline loops: CDR1 SEHNR, CDR2 FQNEAQ (reference sequence). The ends were cut back, 5 bases at V and 3 bases at J, with 20 bases in the middle. The CDR3 covers 16 residues. CDR3: CASSPRLSGGLYEQYF. The CDR3 DNA follows: TGTGCCAGCAGCCCACGACTAAGCGGTGGCCTCTACGAGCAGTACTTC.

The chain is built from TRBV27 and TRBJ2-5; 10 bases line up with TRBD1. Germline CDR1 MNHEY, CDR2 SMNVEV (reference sequence). After removal of 6 bases from V and 3 bases from J, the junction contained 1 base not matched to a gene. This CDR3 comprises 13 residues. The CDR3 DNA reads TGTGCCAGCAGCGGGACAGGGGAAGAGACCCAGTACTTC. Its protein is CASSGTGEETQYF.